These T cell receptor beta chains were read from a single sample in a study of blood T cell repertoires in COVID-19. Clones were sequenced by immunoSEQ multiplex PCR, and TCRdb holds only the in-frame ones, with some missing. The sample shows roughly 340,000 clones, around 92% of them seen only once. The sample was peripheral blood. These receptors originate from a woman in her 30s with COVID-19, enrolled during active disease. The CDR3 runs from the conserved cysteine through the conserved F or W. The D gene is left open where the match is weak. Only some rows state a clone size, as once, few, many or a class for expanded clones.

v_call,j_call,clone_size,d_call,cdr3_aa,cdr3_nt
TRBV27,TRBJ2-2,-,TRBD1,CASRGGQVNTGELFF,TGTGCCAGCAGGGGGGGACAGGTGAACACCGGGGAGCTGTTTTTT
TRBV2,TRBJ1-1,once,-,CASSSRESTEAFF,TGTGCCAGCAGCAGTCGGGAAAGCACTGAAGCTTTCTTT
TRBV7-9,TRBJ2-1,-,TRBD2,CASSLVTGTSVSYEQFF,TGTGCCAGCAGCTTAGTTACAGGGACTAGCGTTTCATATGAGCAGTTCTTC
TRBV28,TRBJ2-3,-,TRBD2,CASSLPTSGGWADTQYF,TGTGCCAGCAGTCTCCCAACTAGCGGGGGGTGGGCAGATACGCAGTATTTT
TRBV14,TRBJ1-1,-,-,CASSSWTASDITEAFF,TGTGCCAGCAGCTCTTGGACAGCGTCAGATATCACTGAAGCTTTCTTT
TRBV18,TRBJ2-7,-,TRBD1,CASSPTGDEQYF,TGTGCCAGCTCACCAACAGGGGACGAGCAGTACTTC
TRBV5-1,TRBJ2-5,-,TRBD1,CASSLETGRETQYF,TGCGCCAGCAGCTTGGAGACAGGGCGGGAGACCCAGTACTTC
TRBV10-2,TRBJ2-1,-,TRBD1,CASDPGQGRRYNEQFF,TGCGCCAGCGACCCGGGACAGGGGAGGAGGTACAATGAGCAGTTCTTC
TRBV30,TRBJ2-1,-,-,CAWSVSGASYNEQFF,TGTGCCTGGAGTGTGTCTGGGGCCTCCTACAATGAGCAGTTCTTC
TRBV7-2,TRBJ2-5,-,-,CASSLGGGANQETQYF,TGTGCCAGCAGCTTAGGAGGCGGGGCGAACCAAGAGACCCAGTACTTC
TRBV12-3/TRBV12-4,TRBJ1-1,-,-,CASSSYNTEAFF,TGTGCCAGCAGTTCCTACAACACTGAAGCTTTCTTT
TRBV10-3,TRBJ2-3,-,TRBD1,CAISESTGGAILGADTQYF,TGTGCCATCAGTGAGTCGACAGGGGGCGCGATTTTAGGAGCAGATACGCAGTATTTT
TRBV6-5,TRBJ2-3,-,TRBD2,CASQGASGSGDTQYF,TGTGCCAGCCAGGGGGCTAGCGGGAGTGGAGATACGCAGTATTTT
TRBV3-1/TRBV3-2,TRBJ1-6,-,TRBD1,CASSQLRGVDYSPLHF,TGTGCCAGCAGCCAGCTCAGGGGGGTGGATTATTCACCCCTCCACTTT
TRBV7-9,TRBJ1-2,-,TRBD1,CASSPGQGERGYTF,TGTGCCAGCAGCCCTGGACAGGGTGAAAGAGGCTACACCTTC
TRBV5-8,TRBJ1-6,-,TRBD1,CASSLDRGPTQNNSPLHF,TGTGCCAGCAGCCTTGACAGGGGACCAACCCAAAATAATTCACCCCTCCACTTT
TRBV24-1,TRBJ1-1,few,TRBD1,CATSDQHTGTGALF,TGTGCCACCAGTGACCAACATACCGGGACAGGTGCTCTCTTT
TRBV5-5,TRBJ2-2,-,-,CASSSEGGRNTGELFF,TGTGCCAGCAGCTCCGAGGGGGGGCGGAACACCGGGGAGCTGTTTTTT
TRBV2,TRBJ2-3,-,TRBD2,CASRTMGLAGEDGTDTQYF,TGTGCCAGCAGGACCATGGGACTAGCGGGAGAGGATGGCACAGATACGCAGTATTTT
TRBV5-1,TRBJ1-2,-,-,CASSFDPGSYGYTF,TGCGCCAGCAGCTTCGACCCGGGGAGCTATGGCTACACCTTC
TRBV24-1,TRBJ2-5,-,TRBD2,CATSDSSGPQETQYF,TGTGCCACCAGTGACTCTAGCGGGCCCCAAGAGACCCAGTACTTC
TRBV29-1,TRBJ1-2,once,-,CSVAGGTHYGYTF,TGCAGCGTTGCGGGGGGGACGCACTATGGCTACACCTTC
TRBV6-5,TRBJ2-2,-,TRBD2,CASSYWEGLETGELFF,TGTGCCAGCAGTTATTGGGAGGGGCTGGAAACCGGGGAGCTGTTTTTT
TRBV2,TRBJ1-2,-,-,CASSADTVYGYTF,TGTGCCAGCAGTGCCGACACCGTCTATGGCTACACCTTC
TRBV6-2/TRBV6-3,TRBJ1-1,-,TRBD1,CASSTGAKAFF,TGTGCCAGCAGTACAGGGGCTAAAGCTTTCTTT
TRBV27,TRBJ2-5,-,-,CASSSSLETQYF,TGTGCCAGCAGTTCCTCCTTGGAGACCCAGTACTTC
TRBV5-1,TRBJ2-3,-,-,CASSLAERPMDTQYF,TGCGCCAGCAGCTTGGCGGAGCGGCCCATGGATACGCAGTATTTT
TRBV18,TRBJ2-2,-,TRBD2,CASSRIRTSGSLGSGTGELFF,TGTGCCAGCTCCCGAATCAGGACTAGCGGGAGTCTTGGGAGTGGCACCGGGGAGCTGTTTTTT
TRBV18,TRBJ2-7,-,TRBD2,CASSPSGGAFEQYF,TGTGCCAGCTCACCAAGCGGGGGGGCGTTCGAGCAGTACTTC
TRBV7-9,TRBJ2-1,once,-,CASSLASGTYNEQFF,TGTGCCAGCAGCTTAGCTAGCGGAACCTACAATGAGCAGTTCTTC
TRBV6-2/TRBV6-3,TRBJ1-2,-,TRBD1,CASSTRDSPRGYTF,TGTGCCAGCAGTACCCGGGACAGCCCTAGAGGGTACACCTTC
TRBV5-6,TRBJ2-7,-,-,CASSLLTGTLREQYF,TGTGCCAGCAGTTTGCTTACAGGGACCCTACGGGAGCAGTACTTC
TRBV29-1,TRBJ1-1,-,-,CSVAGQPNTEAFF,TGCAGCGTTGCAGGACAGCCCAACACTGAAGCTTTCTTT
TRBV3-1/TRBV3-2,TRBJ2-2,-,TRBD2,CASSLHGAGDSTGELFF,TGTGCCAGCAGCCTCCATGGGGCGGGGGACTCTACCGGGGAGCTGTTTTTT
TRBV12-3/TRBV12-4,TRBJ1-4,-,TRBD1,CASIKTGNEKLFF,TGTGCCAGCATCAAGACAGGGAATGAAAAACTGTTTTTT
TRBV5-5,TRBJ1-5,-,-,CASRDRPDSNQPQHF,TGTGCCAGCAGGGACAGACCCGATAGCAATCAGCCCCAGCATTTT
TRBV27,TRBJ1-2,-,-,CASSLWGPTGNYGYTF,TGTGCCAGCAGTTTATGGGGGCCGACGGGCAACTATGGCTACACCTTC
TRBV18,TRBJ1-5,-,TRBD1,CASSPPGDSYDQPQHF,TGTGCCAGCTCACCACCGGGGGACAGCTATGATCAGCCCCAGCATTTT
TRBV24-1,TRBJ2-1,-,-,CATSDPGHDYNEQFF,TGTGCCACCAGTGACCCCGGACACGATTACAATGAGCAGTTCTTC
TRBV27,TRBJ2-5,-,-,CASSLTGWDQETQYF,TGTGCCAGCAGTTTAACAGGGTGGGACCAAGAGACCCAGTACTTC
TRBV30,TRBJ2-5,-,-,CAWSHGGKETQYF,TGTGCCTGGAGTCACGGGGGAAAAGAGACCCAGTACTTC
TRBV15,TRBJ2-1,-,TRBD2,CATSRSPGLAGGLYNEQFF,TGTGCCACCAGCAGGTCACCGGGACTAGCGGGAGGGTTGTACAATGAGCAGTTCTTC
TRBV4-1,TRBJ1-1,few,-,CASSQGETVLNTEAFF,TGCGCCAGCAGCCAAGGAGAGACAGTTTTGAACACTGAAGCTTTCTTT
TRBV28,TRBJ2-7,-,-,CASCQRQVLPYEQYF,TGTGCCAGCTGCCAAAGACAGGTACTCCCCTACGAGCAGTACTTC
TRBV10-3,TRBJ1-2,once,TRBD1,CAISPILRTGSGGGYTF,TGTGCCATCAGCCCCATCCTCCGGACAGGGAGTGGCGGGGGCTACACCTTC
TRBV2,TRBJ2-7,-,TRBD1,CASSDSAGGYEQYF,TGTGCCAGCAGTGACTCAGCAGGGGGCTACGAGCAGTACTTC
TRBV2,TRBJ2-3,-,TRBD2,CASSGSVGRGTQYF,TGTGCCAGCAGTGGCTCGGTCGGGAGGGGTACGCAGTATTTT
TRBV7-2,TRBJ2-2,-,TRBD1,CASSPRWTGGTGELFF,TGTGCCAGCAGCCCGCGCTGGACAGGGGGTACCGGGGAGCTGTTTTTT
TRBV4-1,TRBJ2-2,once,TRBD2,CASSRRGLAGGLPYTGELFF,TGCGCCAGCAGCCGGAGGGGACTAGCGGGGGGGCTACCTTACACCGGGGAGCTGTTTTTT
TRBV27,TRBJ2-1,-,TRBD2,CASSTRTSGYSYNEQFF,TGTGCCAGCAGCACGCGGACTAGCGGCTACTCCTACAATGAGCAGTTCTTC